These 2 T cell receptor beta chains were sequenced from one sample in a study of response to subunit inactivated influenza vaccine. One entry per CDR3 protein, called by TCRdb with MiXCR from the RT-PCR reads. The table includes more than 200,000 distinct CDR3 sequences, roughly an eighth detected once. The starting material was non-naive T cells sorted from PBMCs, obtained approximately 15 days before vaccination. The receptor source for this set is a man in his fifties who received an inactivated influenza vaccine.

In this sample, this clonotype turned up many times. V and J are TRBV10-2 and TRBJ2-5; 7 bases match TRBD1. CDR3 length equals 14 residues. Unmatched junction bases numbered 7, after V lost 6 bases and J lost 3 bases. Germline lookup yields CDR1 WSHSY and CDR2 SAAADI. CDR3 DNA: TGCGCCAGCAGCCCAATCGGGACAGAAGAGACCCAGTACTTC. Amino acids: CASSPIGTEETQYF.

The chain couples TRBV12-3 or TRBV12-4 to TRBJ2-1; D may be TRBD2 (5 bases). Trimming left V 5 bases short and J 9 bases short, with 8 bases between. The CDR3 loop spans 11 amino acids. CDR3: CASSEGSEQFF. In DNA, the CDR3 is TGTGCCAGCAGTGAGGGAAGTGAGCAGTTCTTC.